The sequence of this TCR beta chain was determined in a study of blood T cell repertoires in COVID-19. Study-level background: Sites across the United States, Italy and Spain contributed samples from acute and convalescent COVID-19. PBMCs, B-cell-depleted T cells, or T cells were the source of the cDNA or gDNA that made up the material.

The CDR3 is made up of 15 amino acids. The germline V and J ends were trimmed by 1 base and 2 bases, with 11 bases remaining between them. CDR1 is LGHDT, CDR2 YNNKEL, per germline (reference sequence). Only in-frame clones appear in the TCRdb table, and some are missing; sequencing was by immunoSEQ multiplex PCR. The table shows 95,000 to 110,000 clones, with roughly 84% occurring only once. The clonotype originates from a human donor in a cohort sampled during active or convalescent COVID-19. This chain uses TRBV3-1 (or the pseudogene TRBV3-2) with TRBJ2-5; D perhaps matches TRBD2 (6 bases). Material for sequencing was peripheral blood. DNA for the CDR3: TGTGCCAGCAGCCAAGGTCCGGGGAGGCAAGAGACCCAGTACTTC. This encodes CASSQGPGRQETQYF.